The 11 T cell receptor beta chains reported below all come from one sample, sequenced in a study of control samples from healthy donors and cancer patients. Measured with immunoSEQ multiplex PCR; TCRdb has only the in-frame clones, and not every one. The table lists around 150,000 clones, over 85% of them singletons. Sequencing was performed on blood. The origin of the receptors is a woman between 35 and 50 years old in good health.

The chain recombines TRBV20-1 with TRBJ1-1, with D unclear. CDR1 and CDR2 (germline): DFQATT, SNEGSKA (reference sequence). There are 11 residues in the CDR3. The V end lost 3 bases, the J end lost 5 bases, and 7 bases lay between the germline ends. The CDR3 bases are TGCAGTGCTAGGTGGCAGACTGAAGCTTTCTTT. It encodes CSARWQTEAFF.

The rearrangement uses TRBV5-1 and TRBJ1-2, with TRBD1 matching 9 bases. Unmatched junction bases numbered 6, after V lost 2 bases and J lost 4 bases. Germline V gene sequence: CDR1 SGHRS, CDR2 YFSETQ. This CDR3 has 15 amino acids. CDR3: CASSFGTGRAYGYTF. CDR3 DNA sequence: TGCGCCAGCAGCTTTGGGACAGGGCGGGCCTATGGCTACACCTTC.

The CDR3 region is CASSVGPTGQTEAFF. The CDR3, as DNA: TGTGCCAGCAGCGTAGGGCCCACAGGGCAGACTGAAGCTTTCTTT. This chain joins TRBV9 and TRBJ1-1, with D tentatively TRBD1 (6 bases). This CDR3 contains 15 residues. The V gene lost 0 bases and the J gene lost 5 bases, with 14 bases spanning the gap. In germline, CDR1 is SGDLS, CDR2 YYNGEE. Combining the CDR3 with reference TRBV9 and TRBJ1-1 gives the whole variable domain DSGVTQTPKHLITATGQRVTLRCSPRSGDLSVYWYQQSLDQGLQFLIQYYNGEERAKGNILERFSAQQFPDLHSELNLSSLELGDSALYFCASSVGPTGQTEAFFGQGTRLTVV.

This clone has a count of ten or more. The chain joins TRBV30 to TRBJ1-2; 9 bases map to TRBD1. The V gene end was trimmed by 1 base and the J gene end by 5 bases; junction bases not matched to a gene: 5. The germline gives CDR1 GTSNPN, CDR2 SVGIG (reference sequence). The CDR3 sequence is 14 residues long. The CDR3 loop reads CAWSGTGEWYGYTF. DNA for the CDR3: TGTGCCTGGAGTGGGACAGGGGAGTGGTATGGCTACACCTTC.

The chain couples TRBV10-3 to TRBJ2-5; 9 bases agree with TRBD1. Trimming removed 5 bases from V and 1 base from J; junction bases left unmatched: 11. The CDR3 runs to 17 residues. Per the germline V gene, CDR1 is ENHRY and CDR2 is SYGVKD. CDR3 loop: CAISPGQGNPLQETQYF. CDR3 coding DNA: TGTGCCATCAGTCCGGGACAGGGCAACCCTCTCCAAGAGACCCAGTACTTC.

The chain's CDR3 is CASSLGAGEVAQHF. CDR3 in DNA: TGCGCCAGCAGCTTGGGTGCAGGAGAAGTAGCCCAGCATTTT. The chain joins TRBV5-1 to TRBJ1-5; the D is unclear. The V end was cut by 0 bases, the J end by 11 bases, with 15 bases between. The CDR3 is made up of 14 amino acids. Germline V gene sequence: CDR1 SGHRS, CDR2 YFSETQ.

The CDR3 is CASSGILAGSTDTQYF. The CDR3 nucleotides are TGTGCCAGCAGCGGAATACTAGCGGGGAGCACAGATACGCAGTATTTT. The chain combines TRBV3-1 (or the pseudogene TRBV3-2) with TRBJ2-3; 10 bases fit TRBD2. Trimming at V came to 5 bases and at J to 0 bases, leaving 5 bases not matched to a gene. The CDR3 runs 16 residues. The germline V gene encodes CDR1 LGHDT and CDR2 YNNKEL (reference sequence).

The gene calls are TRBV9 and TRBJ1-1; TRBD1 agrees at 7 bases. Trimming took 0 bases from V and 9 from J; bases not matched to a gene: 8. Germline CDR1 is SGDLS and CDR2 is YYNGEE. The CDR3 is 14 residues long. The CDR3 DNA is TGTGCCAGCAGCGTAGGGGGGACAGCGTCTCAAGCTTTCTTT. Encoded protein: CASSVGGTASQAFF. Looking up the rest from reference TRBV9 and TRBJ1-1 gives the full variable domain: DSGVTQTPKHLITATGQRVTLRCSPRSGDLSVYWYQQSLDQGLQFLIQYYNGEERAKGNILERFSAQQFPDLHSELNLSSLELGDSALYFCASSVGGTASQAFFGQGTRLTVV.

This chain links TRBV25-1 with TRBJ2-1, with 7 bases lining up with TRBD1. Trimming cost V 1 base and J 2 bases; bases outside gene matches: 8. Germline CDR1 reads MGHDK; CDR2 reads SYGVNS. This CDR3 spans 17 amino acids. The CDR3 nucleotides are TGTGCCAGCAGTGAATCCCGTGACAGGGAACCCTACAATGAGCAGTTCTTC. Protein: CASSESRDREPYNEQFF. Full variable domain (remainder filled in from reference TRBV25-1 and TRBJ2-1): EADIYQTPRYLVIGTGKKITLECSQTMGHDKMYWYQQDPGMELHLIHYSYGVNSTEKGDLSSESTVSRIRTEHFPLTLESARPSHTSQYLCASSESRDREPYNEQFFGPGTRLTVL.

The rearrangement joins TRBV12-5 to TRBJ2-2; the D is unclear. CDR1 LGHNT and CDR2 FRNRAP come from the germline V gene. CDR3 length equals 18 residues. Trimming took 0 bases from V and 4 from J, leaving 18 bases between them. CDR3 nucleotide sequence: TGTGCTAGTGGTTTGGTACTGGTCCCACAGCCCCTCACCGGGGAGCTGTTTTTT. It codes for CASGLVLVPQPLTGELFF.

This CDR3 is CASSKRTDYGYTF. In DNA form, the CDR3 reads TGTGCCAGCTCTAAAAGGACGGATTATGGCTACACCTTC. V is TRBV6-5 and J is TRBJ1-2; no clear D. Between the trimmed V and J ends, which lost 8 bases and 5 bases, there was a span of 15 bases. The CDR3 consists of 13 residues. CDR1 MNHEY and CDR2 SVGAGI come from the germline V gene.